The entry below describes one T cell receptor beta chain. V dropped 3 bases and J dropped 6 bases, with 11 bases sitting between them. Germline V lookup: CDR1 MNHEY, CDR2 SMNVEV (reference sequence). The CDR3 is made up of 13 amino acids. This sample was included in a study of control samples from healthy donors and cancer patients. Produced via immunoSEQ multiplex PCR; TCRdb's table is partial and in-frame only. The sample carries about 80,000 clones, 91% recorded once. The receptor was isolated from a man over 45 in good health. V usage is TRBV27 and J usage is TRBJ1-1; no definite D call. The specimen sequenced was blood. The CDR3 protein is CASSLPPPSEAFF. CDR3 coding DNA: TGTGCCAGCAGTTTGCCCCCGCCGTCTGAAGCTTTCTTT.